This T cell receptor beta chain was identified in a study of patients and donors after allogeneic stem cell transplantation. TCRdb fed the RT-PCR reads into MiXCR, producing one record per CDR3 protein. There are around 29,000 distinct CDR3 sequences in the sample; around 35% occur only once, and approximately 82% lies in the top ten. The germline CDR1 and CDR2 sequences are SGHTA and FQGNSA. The CDR3 is 17 residues long. The ends lost 5 bases at V and 4 bases at J; junction bases unmatched: 13. The chain employs TRBV7-2 and TRBJ2-1; TRBD2 matches 8 bases. The TCR originated in a human donor who was either an allogeneic HSCT recipient or a stem cell or donor lymphocyte infusion donor (not recorded which). It is not recorded whose cells these are; they may come from a transplant donor. Specimen: blood, either unsorted or a sorted T cell fraction (not recorded which). CDR3: CASSLWFERGNYNEQFF. CDR3 in DNA: TGTGCCAGCAGCCTCTGGTTTGAGCGGGGGAATTACAATGAGCAGTTCTTC.